One T cell receptor (beta chain) is described in this entry. This sample is part of a study of T-cell reconstitution after alpha-beta-depleted transplantation in children. This CDR3 contains 13 residues. V lost 3 bases and J 3 bases, leaving 11 bases between the germline ends. From germline, CDR1 is DFQATT and CDR2 SNEGSKA (reference sequence). This sample's TCRbeta library carried unique molecular identifier barcodes. TCRdb re-called the PCR reads through MiXCR, storing one row per CDR3 protein. The table includes about 830,000 distinct CDR3 sequences, approximately 15% detected once. The sample in question was PBMCs, mostly from graft donor cells, obtained 360 days after TCRalphabeta/CD19-depleted stem cell transplant. The origin of this receptor is a male patient between 10 and 17 years old who had a stem cell transplant for acute lymphoblastic leukemia, so the T cells may come from the graft donor. The chain employs TRBV20-1 and TRBJ1-2; no definite D call. The CDR3 nucleotides are TGCAGTGCTAGGGTGGTAGGGTACTATGGCTACACCTTC. This gives the protein CSARVVGYYGYTF.